This T cell receptor (beta chain) was recorded in a study of identical twins. The CDR3 runs to 14 residues. The V gene lost 5 bases and the J gene lost 5 bases, with 10 bases spanning the gap. TCRdb itself ran the 5' RACE reads through MiXCR, one entry per CDR3 protein. The sample has 650,000 to 750,000 distinct CDR3 sequences; 21% are singletons. These sequences were also reported in another study, on T cells expressing NK-cell markers.

J is TRBJ1-6 and V is TRBV12-3 or TRBV12-4; maybe TRBD1 (5 bases). The sample taken for sequencing was PBMCs. The TCR was taken from a woman younger than 35 in good health. The CDR3 sequence is CASSHQGDNSPLHF. CDR3 bases: TGTGCCAGCAGTCACCAGGGTGATAATTCACCCCTCCACTTT.